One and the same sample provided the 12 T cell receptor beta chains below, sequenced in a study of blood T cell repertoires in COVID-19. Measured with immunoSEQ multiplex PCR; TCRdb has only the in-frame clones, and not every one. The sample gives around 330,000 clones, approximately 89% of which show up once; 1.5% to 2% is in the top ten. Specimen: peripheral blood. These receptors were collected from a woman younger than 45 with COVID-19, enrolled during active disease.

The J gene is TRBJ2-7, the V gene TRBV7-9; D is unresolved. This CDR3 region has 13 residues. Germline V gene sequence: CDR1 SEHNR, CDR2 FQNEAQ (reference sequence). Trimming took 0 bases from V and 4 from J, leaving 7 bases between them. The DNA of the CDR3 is TGTGCCAGCAGCTTAGCCGCGAATTACGAGCAGTACTTC. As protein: CASSLAANYEQYF.

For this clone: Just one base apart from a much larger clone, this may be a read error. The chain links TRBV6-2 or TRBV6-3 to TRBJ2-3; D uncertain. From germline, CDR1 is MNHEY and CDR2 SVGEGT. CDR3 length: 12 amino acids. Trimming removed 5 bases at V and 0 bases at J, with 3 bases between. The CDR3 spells CASSLSTDTQYF. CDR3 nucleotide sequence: TGTGCCAGCAGTCTTAGCACAGATACGCAGTATTTT.

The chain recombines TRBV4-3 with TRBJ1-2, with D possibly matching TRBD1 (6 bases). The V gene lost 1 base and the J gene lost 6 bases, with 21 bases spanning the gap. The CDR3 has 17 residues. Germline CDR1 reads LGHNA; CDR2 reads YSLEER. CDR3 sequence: CASSQVKGQTVRHGYTF. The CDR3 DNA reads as TGCGCCAGCAGCCAAGTCAAAGGACAGACGGTGCGCCATGGCTACACCTTC.

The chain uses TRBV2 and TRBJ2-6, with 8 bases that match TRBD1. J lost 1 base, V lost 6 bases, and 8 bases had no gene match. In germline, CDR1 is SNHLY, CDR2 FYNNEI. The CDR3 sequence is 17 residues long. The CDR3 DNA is TGTGCCAGCAGACCGGACAGGGCCCGTTCTGGGGCCAACGTCCTGACTTTC. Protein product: CASRPDRARSGANVLTF.

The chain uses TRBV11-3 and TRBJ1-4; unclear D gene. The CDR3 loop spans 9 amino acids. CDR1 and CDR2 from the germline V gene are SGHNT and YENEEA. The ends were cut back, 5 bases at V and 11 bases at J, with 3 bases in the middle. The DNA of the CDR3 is TGTGCCAGCAGCCCGAAACTGTTTTTT. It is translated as CASSPKLFF.

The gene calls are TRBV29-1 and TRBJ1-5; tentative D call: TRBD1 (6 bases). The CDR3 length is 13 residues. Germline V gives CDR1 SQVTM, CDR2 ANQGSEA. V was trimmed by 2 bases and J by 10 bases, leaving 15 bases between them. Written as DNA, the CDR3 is TGCAGCGTTGAATCCACGCAGGGACAACCCCAGCATTTT. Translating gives CSVESTQGQPQHF.

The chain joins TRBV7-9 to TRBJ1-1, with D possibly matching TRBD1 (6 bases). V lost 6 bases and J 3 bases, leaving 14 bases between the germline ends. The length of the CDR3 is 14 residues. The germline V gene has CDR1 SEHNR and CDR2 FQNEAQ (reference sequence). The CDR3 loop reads CASSRDMGDTEAFF. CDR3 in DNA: TGTGCCAGCAGTAGGGACATGGGGGACACTGAAGCTTTCTTT. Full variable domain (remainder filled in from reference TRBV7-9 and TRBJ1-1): DTGVSQNPRHKITKRGQNVTFRCDPISEHNRLYWYRQTLGQGPEFLTYFQNEAQLEKSRLLSDRFSAERPKGSFSTLEIQRTEQGDSAMYLCASSRDMGDTEAFFGQGTRLTVV.

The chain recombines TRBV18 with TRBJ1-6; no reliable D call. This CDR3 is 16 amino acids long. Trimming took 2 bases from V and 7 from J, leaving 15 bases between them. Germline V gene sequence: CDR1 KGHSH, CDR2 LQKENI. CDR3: CASSPFSDTANSPLHF. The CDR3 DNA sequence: TGTGCCAGCTCACCATTCTCCGACACGGCGAATTCACCCCTCCACTTT.

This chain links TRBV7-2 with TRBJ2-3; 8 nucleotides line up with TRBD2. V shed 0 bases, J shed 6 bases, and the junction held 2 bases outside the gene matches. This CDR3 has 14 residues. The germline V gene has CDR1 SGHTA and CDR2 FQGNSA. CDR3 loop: CASSLAKRGDTQYF. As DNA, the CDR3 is TGTGCCAGCAGCTTAGCCAAGCGGGGGGATACGCAGTATTTT.

The CDR3 bases are TGTGCCTGGAGTCTACACTATGGCTACACCTTC. Its protein product is CAWSLHYGYTF. The chain recombines TRBV30 with TRBJ1-2; D not certain. CDR3 length: 11 amino acids. Deletions cut 2 bases from V and 3 bases from J, with 4 bases between. Germline V lookup: CDR1 GTSNPN, CDR2 SVGIG (reference sequence).

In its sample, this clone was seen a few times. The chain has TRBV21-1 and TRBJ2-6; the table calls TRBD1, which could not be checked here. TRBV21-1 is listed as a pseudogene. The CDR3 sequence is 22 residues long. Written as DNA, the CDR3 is TGTGCCAGCGGCTGGGGCTCACGGAAGAGCAGGAAGTTTCAATCTGGGGCCAACGTCCTGACTTTC. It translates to CASGWGSRKSRKFQSGANVLTF.

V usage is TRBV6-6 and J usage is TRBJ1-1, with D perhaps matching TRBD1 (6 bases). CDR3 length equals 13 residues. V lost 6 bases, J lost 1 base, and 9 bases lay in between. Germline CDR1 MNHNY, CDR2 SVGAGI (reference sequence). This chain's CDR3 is CASSRQANTEAFF. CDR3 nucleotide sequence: TGTGCCAGCAGCCGACAGGCGAACACTGAAGCTTTCTTT.